The sequence of this T cell receptor beta chain was determined in a study of T cell responses to AZD1222 COVID-19 vaccine. The method was immunoSEQ multiplex PCR; TCRdb's version includes in-frame clones alone and lacks a portion of them. Found here are around 120,000 clones, around 87% of them singletons; the top ten hold approximately 2.6%. Germline CDR1 is GTSNPN and CDR2 is SVGIG (reference sequence). V was clipped by 5 bases and J by 7 bases, with 11 bases between them. The CDR3 is 11 residues long. The sequence derives from an adult who received the AZD1222 COVID-19 vaccine. The rearrangement uses TRBV30 and TRBJ1-2; a weak D match, TRBD1 (6 bases). The material sequenced was peripheral blood, taken 28 days after the second AZD1222 dose. This CDR3 is CAWVDRAGYTF. CDR3 bases: TGTGCCTGGGTGGACAGAGCTGGCTACACCTTC.